This T cell receptor beta chain is drawn from a study of cytomegalovirus exposure and HLA in healthy donors. PCR amplification relied on 60 Vbeta primers (plus 13 Jbeta primers). Repertoires were generated with immunoSEQ multiplex PCR, while TCRdb's copy carries only in-frame clones and drops some. The sample records roughly 130,000 clones, about 72% being singletons. The CDR3 covers 16 residues. Germline loops: CDR1 SGHRS, CDR2 YFSETQ. V was pared by 4 bases and J by 10 bases, with 14 bases of the junction left unmatched. Sequencing was performed on PBMCs. This chain uses TRBV5-1 with TRBJ1-6, with 7 bases fitting TRBD1. This receptor was taken from a man in his thirties or forties in good health and CMV-seropositive. The CDR3 DNA follows: TGCGCCAGCAGCCCAATGACAGGGTTGACAGGATCACCCCTCCACTTT. It is translated as CASSPMTGLTGSPLHF. The whole variable domain, remainder taken from reference TRBV5-1 and TRBJ1-6, is KAGVTQTPRYLIKTRGQQVTLSCSPISGHRSVSWYQQTPGQGLQFLFEYFSETQRNKGNFPGRFSGRQFSNSRSEMNVSTLELGDSALYLCASSPMTGLTGSPLHFGNGTRLTVT.